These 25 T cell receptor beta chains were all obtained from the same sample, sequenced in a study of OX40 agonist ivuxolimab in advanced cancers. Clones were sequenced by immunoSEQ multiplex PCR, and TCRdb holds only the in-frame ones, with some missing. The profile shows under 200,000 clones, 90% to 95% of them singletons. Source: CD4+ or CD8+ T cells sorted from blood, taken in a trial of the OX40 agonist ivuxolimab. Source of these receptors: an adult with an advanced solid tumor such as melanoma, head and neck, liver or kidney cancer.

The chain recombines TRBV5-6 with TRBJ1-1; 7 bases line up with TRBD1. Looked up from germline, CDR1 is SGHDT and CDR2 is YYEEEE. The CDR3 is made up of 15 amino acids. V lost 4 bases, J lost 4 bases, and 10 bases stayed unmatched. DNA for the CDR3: TGTGCCAGCAGCCCCACAGGGGTAAGGGCCACTGAAGCTTTCTTT. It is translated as CASSPTGVRATEAFF.

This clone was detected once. CDR3 coding DNA: TGTGCCAGCAGTGACTCATGGCGGGAGGGATACGAGCAGTACTTC. This sequence encodes CASSDSWREGYEQYF. This sequence joins TRBV6-4 and TRBJ2-7, with 9 bases identical to TRBD2. V trimming: 0 bases; J trimming: 4 bases; junction bases outside the gene matches: 4. This CDR3 spans 15 amino acids. Looked up from germline, CDR1 is MRHNA and CDR2 is SNTAGT.

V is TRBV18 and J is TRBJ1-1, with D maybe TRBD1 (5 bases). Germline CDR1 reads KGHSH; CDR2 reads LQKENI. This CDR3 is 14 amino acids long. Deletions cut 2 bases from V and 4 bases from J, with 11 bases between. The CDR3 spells CASSPEGRGTEAFF. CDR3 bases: TGTGCCAGCTCACCAGAGGGGAGGGGCACTGAAGCTTTCTTT.

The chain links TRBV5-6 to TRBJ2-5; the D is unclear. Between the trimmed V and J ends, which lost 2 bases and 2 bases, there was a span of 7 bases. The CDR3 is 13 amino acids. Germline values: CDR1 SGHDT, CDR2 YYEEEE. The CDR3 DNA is TGTGCCAGCAGCTTACTATTGCAAGAGACCCAGTACTTC. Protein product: CASSLLLQETQYF.

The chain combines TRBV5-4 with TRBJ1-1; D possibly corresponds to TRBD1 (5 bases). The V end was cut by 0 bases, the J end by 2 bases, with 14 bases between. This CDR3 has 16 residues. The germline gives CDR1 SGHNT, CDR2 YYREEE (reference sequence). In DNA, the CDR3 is TGTGCCAGCAGCTTGGGCCTCCGGGGGTTAAACACTGAAGCTTTCTTT. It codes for CASSLGLRGLNTEAFF.

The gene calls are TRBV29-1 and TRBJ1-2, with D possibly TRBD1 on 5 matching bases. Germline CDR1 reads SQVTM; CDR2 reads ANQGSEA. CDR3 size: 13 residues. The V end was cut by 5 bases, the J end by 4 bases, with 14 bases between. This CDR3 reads CSVLERGTYGYTF. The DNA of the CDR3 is TGCAGCGTTCTCGAACGGGGGACCTATGGCTACACCTTC. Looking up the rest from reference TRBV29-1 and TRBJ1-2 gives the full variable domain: SAVISQKPSRDICQRGTSLTIQCQVDSQVTMMFWYRQQPGQSLTLIATANQGSEATYESGFVIDKFPISRPNLTFSTLTVSNMSPEDSSIYLCSVLERGTYGYTFGSGTRLTVV.

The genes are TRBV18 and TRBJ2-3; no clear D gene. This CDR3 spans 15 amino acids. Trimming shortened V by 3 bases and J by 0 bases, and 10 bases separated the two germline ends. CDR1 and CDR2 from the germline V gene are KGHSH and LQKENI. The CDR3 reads CASSPPGVSTDTQYF. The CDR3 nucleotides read TGTGCCAGCTCACCGCCTGGGGTAAGCACAGATACGCAGTATTTT.

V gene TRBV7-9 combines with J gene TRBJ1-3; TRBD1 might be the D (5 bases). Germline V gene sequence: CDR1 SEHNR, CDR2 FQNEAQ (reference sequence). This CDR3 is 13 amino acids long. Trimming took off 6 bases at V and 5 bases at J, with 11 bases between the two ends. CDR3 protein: CASSSGRRNTIYF. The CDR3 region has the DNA TGTGCCAGCAGTTCGGGACGGAGAAACACCATATATTTT. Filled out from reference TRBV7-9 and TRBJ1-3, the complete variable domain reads DTGVSQNPRHKITKRGQNVTFRCDPISEHNRLYWYRQTLGQGPEFLTYFQNEAQLEKSRLLSDRFSAERPKGSFSTLEIQRTEQGDSAMYLCASSSGRRNTIYFGEGSWLTVV.

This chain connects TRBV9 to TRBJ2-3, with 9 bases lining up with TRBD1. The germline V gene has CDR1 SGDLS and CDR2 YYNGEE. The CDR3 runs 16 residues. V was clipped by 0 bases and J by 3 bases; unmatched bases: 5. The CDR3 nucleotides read TGTGCCAGCAGCGTAGGTGGACAGGGGAGGACAGATACGCAGTATTTT. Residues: CASSVGGQGRTDTQYF. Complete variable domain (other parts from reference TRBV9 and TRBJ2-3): DSGVTQTPKHLITATGQRVTLRCSPRSGDLSVYWYQQSLDQGLQFLIQYYNGEERAKGNILERFSAQQFPDLHSELNLSSLELGDSALYFCASSVGGQGRTDTQYFGPGTRLTVL.

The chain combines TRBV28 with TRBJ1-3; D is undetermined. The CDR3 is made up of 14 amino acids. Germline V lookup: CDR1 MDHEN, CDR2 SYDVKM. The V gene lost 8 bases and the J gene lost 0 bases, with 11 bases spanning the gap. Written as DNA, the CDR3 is TGTGCCAGCGTGGCCGGTGGCTCTGGAAACACCATATATTTT. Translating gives CASVAGGSGNTIYF.

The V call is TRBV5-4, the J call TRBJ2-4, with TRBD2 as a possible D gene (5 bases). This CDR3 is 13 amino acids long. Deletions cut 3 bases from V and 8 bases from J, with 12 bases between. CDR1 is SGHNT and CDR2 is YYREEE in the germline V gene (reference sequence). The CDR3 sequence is CASSSLGRDIQYF. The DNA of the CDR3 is TGTGCCAGCAGCTCCTTAGGGCGGGACATTCAGTACTTC.

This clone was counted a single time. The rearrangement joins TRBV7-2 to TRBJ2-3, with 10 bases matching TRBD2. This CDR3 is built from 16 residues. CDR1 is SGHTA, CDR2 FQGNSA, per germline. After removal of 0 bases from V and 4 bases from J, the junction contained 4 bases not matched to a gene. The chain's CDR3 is CASSLAGTSVPDTQYF. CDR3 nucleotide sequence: TGTGCCAGCAGCTTAGCGGGGACTAGCGTCCCAGATACGCAGTATTTT.

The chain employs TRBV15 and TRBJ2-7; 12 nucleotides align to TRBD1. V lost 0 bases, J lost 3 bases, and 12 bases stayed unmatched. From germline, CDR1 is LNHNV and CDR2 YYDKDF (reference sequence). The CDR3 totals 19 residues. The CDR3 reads CATSRDLRLGTGGRYEQYF. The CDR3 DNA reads TGTGCCACCAGCAGAGATCTCCGTTTAGGGACAGGGGGCCGCTACGAGCAGTACTTC.

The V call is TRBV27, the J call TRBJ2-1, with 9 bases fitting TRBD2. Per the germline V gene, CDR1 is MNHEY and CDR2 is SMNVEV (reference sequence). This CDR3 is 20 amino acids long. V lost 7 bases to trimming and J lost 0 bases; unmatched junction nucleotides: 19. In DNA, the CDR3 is TGTGCCAGCACCCACCGCCGGGTAGCGGGAGTGTCGGGCTCCTACAATGAGCAGTTCTTC. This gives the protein CASTHRRVAGVSGSYNEQFF.

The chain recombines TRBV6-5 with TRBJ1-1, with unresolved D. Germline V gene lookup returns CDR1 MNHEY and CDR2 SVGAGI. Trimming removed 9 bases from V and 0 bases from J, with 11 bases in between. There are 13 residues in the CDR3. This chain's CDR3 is CASVKDLNTEAFF. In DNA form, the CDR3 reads TGTGCCAGTGTCAAGGACCTGAACACTGAAGCTTTCTTT.

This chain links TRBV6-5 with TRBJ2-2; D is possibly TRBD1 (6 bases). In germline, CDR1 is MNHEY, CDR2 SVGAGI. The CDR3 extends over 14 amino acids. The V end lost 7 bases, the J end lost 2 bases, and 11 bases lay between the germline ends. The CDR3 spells CASTRTANTGELFF. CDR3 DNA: TGTGCCAGCACCAGGACAGCTAACACCGGGGAGCTGTTTTTT.

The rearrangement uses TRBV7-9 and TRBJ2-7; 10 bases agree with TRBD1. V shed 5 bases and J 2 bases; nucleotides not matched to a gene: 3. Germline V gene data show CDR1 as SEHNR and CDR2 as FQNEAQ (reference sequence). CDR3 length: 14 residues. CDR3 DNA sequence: TGTGCCAGCAGCAGGACAGGGGGTCCCTACGAGCAGTACTTC. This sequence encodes CASSRTGGPYEQYF.

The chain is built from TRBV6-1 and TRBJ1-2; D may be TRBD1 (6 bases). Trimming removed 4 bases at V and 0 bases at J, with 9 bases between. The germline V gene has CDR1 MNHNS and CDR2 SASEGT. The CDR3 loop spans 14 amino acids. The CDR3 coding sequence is TGTGCCAGCAGTGGGACAGCTTCTAACTATGGCTACACCTTC. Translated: CASSGTASNYGYTF.

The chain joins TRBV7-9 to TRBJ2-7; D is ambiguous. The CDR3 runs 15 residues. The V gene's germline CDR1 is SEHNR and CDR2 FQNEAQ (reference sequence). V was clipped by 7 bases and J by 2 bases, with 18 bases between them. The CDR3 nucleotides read TGTGCCAGCACCACCACCACGGCAGGCCCCTACGAGCAGTACTTC. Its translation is CASTTTTAGPYEQYF.

This CDR3 is CASSGHRGPVEQYF. CDR3 DNA: TGCGCCAGCAGTGGACACAGGGGGCCGGTCGAGCAGTACTTC. This chain joins TRBV10-1 and TRBJ2-7, with TRBD1 matching over 9 bases. The CDR3 spans 14 residues. The ends lost 4 bases at V and 6 bases at J; junction bases unmatched: 7. The germline V gene has CDR1 WNHNN and CDR2 SYGVQD (reference sequence).

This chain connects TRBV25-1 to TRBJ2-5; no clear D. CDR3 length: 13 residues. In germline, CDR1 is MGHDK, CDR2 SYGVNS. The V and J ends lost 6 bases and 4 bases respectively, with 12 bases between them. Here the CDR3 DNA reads TGTGCCAGCAGCCATTCCCCCGGAGAGACCCAGTACTTC. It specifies CASSHSPGETQYF.

The CDR3 sequence: CASGETGGSNQPQHF. The CDR3 DNA sequence: TGTGCCAGCGGCGAGACAGGGGGCAGCAATCAGCCCCAGCATTTT. The V call is TRBV28, the J call TRBJ1-5; 10 bases line up with TRBD1. V lost 8 bases to trimming and J lost 1 base; unmatched junction nucleotides: 5. The CDR3 consists of 15 residues. CDR1 MDHEN and CDR2 SYDVKM come from the germline V gene.

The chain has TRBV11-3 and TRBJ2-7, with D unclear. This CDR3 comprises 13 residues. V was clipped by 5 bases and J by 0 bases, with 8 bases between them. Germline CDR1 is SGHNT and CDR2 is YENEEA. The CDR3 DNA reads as TGTGCCAGCAGCCTCCGAAGCTCCTACGAGCAGTACTTC. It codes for CASSLRSSYEQYF.

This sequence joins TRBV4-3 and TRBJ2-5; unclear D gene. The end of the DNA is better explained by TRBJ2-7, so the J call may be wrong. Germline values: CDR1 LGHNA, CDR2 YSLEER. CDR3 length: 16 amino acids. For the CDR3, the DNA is TGCGCCAGCAGCCAAGATGCGACTGGACCTGCCTACGAGCAGTACTTC. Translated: CASSQDATGPAYEQYF.

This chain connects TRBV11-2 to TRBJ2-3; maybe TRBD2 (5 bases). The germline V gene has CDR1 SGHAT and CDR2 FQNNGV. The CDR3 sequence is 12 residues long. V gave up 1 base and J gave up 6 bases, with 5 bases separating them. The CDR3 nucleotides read TGTGCCAGCAGCTTAGCGGGGGATACGCAGTATTTT. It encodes CASSLAGDTQYF. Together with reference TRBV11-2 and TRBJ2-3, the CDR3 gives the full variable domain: EAGVAQSPRYKIIEKRQSVAFWCNPISGHATLYWYQQILGQGPKLLIQFQNNGVVDDSQLPKDRFSAERLKGVDSTLKIQPAKLEDSAVYLCASSLAGDTQYFGPGTRLTVL.